This record covers a single TCR beta chain. These data belong to a study of blood T cell repertoires in COVID-19. Whole-study context: There were acute and convalescent COVID-19 samples, and they came from the United States, Italy and Spain.

The V end lost 1 base, the J end lost 0 bases, and 15 bases lay between the germline ends. CDR3 length equals 17 residues. Germline V gives CDR1 LGHNA, CDR2 YNFKEQ. Here immunoSEQ multiplex PCR was the method, and the copy in TCRdb shows in-frame clones only, minus some. The sample has around 260,000 clones, around 78% seen once. The sample comprised peripheral blood. The chain recombines TRBV4-2 with TRBJ1-1; D not resolved. The TCR comes from a man aged 55 to 70 who had recovered from COVID-19. The chain's CDR3 is CASSQGGQRKLNTEAFF. Here the CDR3 DNA reads TGTGCCAGCAGCCAAGGCGGCCAGCGAAAGCTGAACACTGAAGCTTTCTTT.